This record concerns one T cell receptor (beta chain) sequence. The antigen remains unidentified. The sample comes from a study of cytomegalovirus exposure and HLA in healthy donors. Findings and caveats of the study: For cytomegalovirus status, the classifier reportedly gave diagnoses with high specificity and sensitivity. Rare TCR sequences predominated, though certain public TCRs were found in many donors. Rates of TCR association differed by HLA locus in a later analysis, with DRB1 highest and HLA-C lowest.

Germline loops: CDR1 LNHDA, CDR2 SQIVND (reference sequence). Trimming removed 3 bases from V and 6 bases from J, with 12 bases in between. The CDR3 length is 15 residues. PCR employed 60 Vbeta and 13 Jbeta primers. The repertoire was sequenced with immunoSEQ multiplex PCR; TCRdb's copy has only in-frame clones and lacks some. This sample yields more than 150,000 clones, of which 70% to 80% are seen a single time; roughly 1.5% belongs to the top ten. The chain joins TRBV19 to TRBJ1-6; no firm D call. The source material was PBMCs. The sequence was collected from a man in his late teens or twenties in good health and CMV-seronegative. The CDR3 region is CASSIGAAINSPLHF. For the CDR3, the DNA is TGTGCCAGTAGTATTGGAGCCGCTATTAATTCACCCCTCCACTTT.